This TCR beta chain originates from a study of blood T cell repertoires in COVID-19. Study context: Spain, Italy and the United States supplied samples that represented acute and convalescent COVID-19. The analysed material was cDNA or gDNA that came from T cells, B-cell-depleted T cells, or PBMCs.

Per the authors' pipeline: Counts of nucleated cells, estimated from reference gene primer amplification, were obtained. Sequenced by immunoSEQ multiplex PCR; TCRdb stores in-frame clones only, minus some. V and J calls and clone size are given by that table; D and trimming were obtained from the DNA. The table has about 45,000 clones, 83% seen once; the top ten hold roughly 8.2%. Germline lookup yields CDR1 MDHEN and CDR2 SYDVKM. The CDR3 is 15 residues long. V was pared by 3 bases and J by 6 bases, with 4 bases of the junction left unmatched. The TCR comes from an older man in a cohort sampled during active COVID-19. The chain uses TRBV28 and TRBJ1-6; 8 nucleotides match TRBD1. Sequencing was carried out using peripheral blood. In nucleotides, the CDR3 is TGTGCCAGCAGTTTTGGACAGGGCGGTAATTCACCCCTCCACTTT. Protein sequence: CASSFGQGGNSPLHF.